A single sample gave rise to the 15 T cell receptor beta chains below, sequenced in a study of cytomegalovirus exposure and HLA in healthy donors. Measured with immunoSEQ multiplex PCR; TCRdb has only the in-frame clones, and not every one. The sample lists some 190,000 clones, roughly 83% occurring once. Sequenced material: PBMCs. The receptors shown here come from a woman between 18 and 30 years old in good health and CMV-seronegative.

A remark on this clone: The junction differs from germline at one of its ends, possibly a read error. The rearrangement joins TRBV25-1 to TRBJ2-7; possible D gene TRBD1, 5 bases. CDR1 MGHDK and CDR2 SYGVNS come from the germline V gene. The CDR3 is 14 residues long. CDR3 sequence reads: CATDRTNSPYGQYF. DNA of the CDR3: TGTGCCACCGACAGAACCAACAGCCCCTACGGGCAGTACTTC.

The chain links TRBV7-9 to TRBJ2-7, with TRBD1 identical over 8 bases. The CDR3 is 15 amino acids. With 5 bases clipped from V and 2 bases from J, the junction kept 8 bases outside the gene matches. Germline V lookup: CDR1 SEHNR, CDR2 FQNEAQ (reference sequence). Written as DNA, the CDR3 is TGTGCCAGCAGCCGCATGGGACAGGTTGCCTACGAGCAGTACTTC. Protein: CASSRMGQVAYEQYF. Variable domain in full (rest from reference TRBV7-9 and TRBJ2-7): DTGVSQNPRHKITKRGQNVTFRCDPISEHNRLYWYRQTLGQGPEFLTYFQNEAQLEKSRLLSDRFSAERPKGSFSTLEIQRTEQGDSAMYLCASSRMGQVAYEQYFGPGTRLTVT.

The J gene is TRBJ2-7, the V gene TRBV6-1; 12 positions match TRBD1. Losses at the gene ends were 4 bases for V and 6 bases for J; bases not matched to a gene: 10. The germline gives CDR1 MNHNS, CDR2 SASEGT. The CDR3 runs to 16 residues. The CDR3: CASSVLPGQGAREQYF. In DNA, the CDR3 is TGTGCCAGCAGTGTCCTCCCGGGACAGGGGGCCCGCGAGCAGTACTTC.

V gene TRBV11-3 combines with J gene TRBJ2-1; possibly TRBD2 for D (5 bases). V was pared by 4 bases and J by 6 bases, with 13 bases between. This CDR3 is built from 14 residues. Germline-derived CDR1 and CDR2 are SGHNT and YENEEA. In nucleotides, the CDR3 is TGTGCCAGCAGCTCCAGAGGGCAGCCCAATGAGCAGTTCTTC. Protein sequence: CASSSRGQPNEQFF.

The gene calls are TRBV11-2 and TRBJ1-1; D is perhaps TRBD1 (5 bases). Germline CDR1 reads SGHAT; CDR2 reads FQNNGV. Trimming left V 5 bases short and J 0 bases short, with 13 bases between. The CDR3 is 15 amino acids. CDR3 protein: CASSPVGGVNTEAFF. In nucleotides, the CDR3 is TGTGCCAGCAGCCCGGTTGGGGGGGTGAACACTGAAGCTTTCTTT.

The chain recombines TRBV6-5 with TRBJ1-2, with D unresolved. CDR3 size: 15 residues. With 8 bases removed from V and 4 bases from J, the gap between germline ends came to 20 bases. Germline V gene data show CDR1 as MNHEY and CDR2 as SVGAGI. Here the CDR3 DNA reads TGTGCCAGCCATTCGGGATCCTTCGTCAGCTATGGCTACACCTTC. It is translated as CASHSGSFVSYGYTF.

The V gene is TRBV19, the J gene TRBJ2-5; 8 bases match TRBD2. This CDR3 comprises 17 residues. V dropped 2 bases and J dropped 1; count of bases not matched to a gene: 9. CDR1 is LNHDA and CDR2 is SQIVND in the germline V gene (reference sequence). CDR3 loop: CASSIFPGLAFQETQYF. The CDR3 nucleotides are TGTGCCAGTAGTATATTCCCCGGACTAGCCTTCCAAGAGACCCAGTACTTC.

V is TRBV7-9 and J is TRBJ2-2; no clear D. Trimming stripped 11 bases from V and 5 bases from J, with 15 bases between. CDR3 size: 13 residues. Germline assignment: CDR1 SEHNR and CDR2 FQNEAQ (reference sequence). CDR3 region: CAAPPLRTGELFF. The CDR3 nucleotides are TGTGCCGCGCCGCCCCTACGGACCGGGGAGCTGTTTTTT.

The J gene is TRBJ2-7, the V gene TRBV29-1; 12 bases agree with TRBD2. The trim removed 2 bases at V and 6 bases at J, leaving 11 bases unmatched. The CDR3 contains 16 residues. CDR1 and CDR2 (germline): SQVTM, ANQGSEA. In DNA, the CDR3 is TGCAGCGTTGAAACGGCTCAACTAGCGGGGGGTCGCGAGCAGTACTTC. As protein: CSVETAQLAGGREQYF.

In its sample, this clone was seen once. The CDR3 spells CASSLTGTGRAQPQHF. CDR3 nucleotides: TGTGCCAGCAGTCTTACCGGGACAGGGCGGGCACAGCCCCAGCATTTT. V usage is TRBV25-1 and J usage is TRBJ1-5; 9 bases align to TRBD1. Germline V lookup: CDR1 MGHDK, CDR2 SYGVNS. With 5 bases clipped from V and 7 bases from J, the junction kept 12 bases outside the gene matches. This CDR3 contains 16 residues.

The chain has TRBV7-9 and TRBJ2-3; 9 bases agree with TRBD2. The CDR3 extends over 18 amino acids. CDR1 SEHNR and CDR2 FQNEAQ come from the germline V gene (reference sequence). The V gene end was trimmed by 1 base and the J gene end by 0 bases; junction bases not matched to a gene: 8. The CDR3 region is CASSLGPASGVSTDTQYF. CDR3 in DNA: TGTGCCAGCAGCTTAGGGCCGGCTAGCGGGGTTAGCACAGATACGCAGTATTTT.

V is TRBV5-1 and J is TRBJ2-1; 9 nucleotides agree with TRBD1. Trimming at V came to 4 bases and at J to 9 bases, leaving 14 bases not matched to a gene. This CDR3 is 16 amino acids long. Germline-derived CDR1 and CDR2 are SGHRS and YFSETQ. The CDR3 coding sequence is TGCGCCAGCAGCGCCTCGGGGACAGGGATTTTCGCTGAGCAGTTCTTC. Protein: CASSASGTGIFAEQFF.

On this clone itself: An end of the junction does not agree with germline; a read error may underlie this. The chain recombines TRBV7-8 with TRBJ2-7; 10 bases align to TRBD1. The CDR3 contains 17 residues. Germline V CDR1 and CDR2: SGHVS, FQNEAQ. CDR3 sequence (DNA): TGTGCCAGCCGCTTATATAATCCGGGACAGGGGAACTACGAGCAGTACTTC. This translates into CASRLYNPGQGNYEQYF.

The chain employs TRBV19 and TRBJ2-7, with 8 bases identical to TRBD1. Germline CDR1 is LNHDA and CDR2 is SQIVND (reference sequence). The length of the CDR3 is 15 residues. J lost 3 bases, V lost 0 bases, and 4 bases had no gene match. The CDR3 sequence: CASSIDRRGRYEQYF. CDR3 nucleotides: TGTGCCAGTAGTATAGATCGCAGGGGGCGCTACGAGCAGTACTTC.

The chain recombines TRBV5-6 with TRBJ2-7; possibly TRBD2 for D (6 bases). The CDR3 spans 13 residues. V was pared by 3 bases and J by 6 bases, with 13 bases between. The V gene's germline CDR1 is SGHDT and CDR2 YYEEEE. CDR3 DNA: TGTGCCAGCAGCTATGAGGGGCGGGGCGAGCAGTACTTC. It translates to CASSYEGRGEQYF.